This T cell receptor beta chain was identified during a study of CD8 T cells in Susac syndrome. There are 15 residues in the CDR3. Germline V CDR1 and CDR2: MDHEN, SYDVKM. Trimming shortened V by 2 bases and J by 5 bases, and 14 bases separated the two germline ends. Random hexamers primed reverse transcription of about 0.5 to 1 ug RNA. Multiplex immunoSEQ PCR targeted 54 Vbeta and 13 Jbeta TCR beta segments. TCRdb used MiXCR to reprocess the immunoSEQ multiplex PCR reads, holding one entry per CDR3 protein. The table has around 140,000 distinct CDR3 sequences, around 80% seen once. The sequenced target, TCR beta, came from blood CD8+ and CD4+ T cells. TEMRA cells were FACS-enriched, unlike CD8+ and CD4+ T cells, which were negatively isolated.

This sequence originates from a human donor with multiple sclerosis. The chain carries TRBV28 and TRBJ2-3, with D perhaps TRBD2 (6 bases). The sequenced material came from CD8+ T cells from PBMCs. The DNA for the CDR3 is TGTGCCAGCAGTTTACTAGCGTTAGTACTAGATACGCAGTATTTT. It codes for CASSLLALVLDTQYF. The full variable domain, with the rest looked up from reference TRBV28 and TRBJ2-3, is DVKVTQSSRYLVKRTGEKVFLECVQDMDHENMFWYRQDPGLGLRLIYFSYDVKMKEKGDIPEGYSVSREKKERFSLILESASTNQTSMYLCASSLLALVLDTQYFGPGTRLTVL.